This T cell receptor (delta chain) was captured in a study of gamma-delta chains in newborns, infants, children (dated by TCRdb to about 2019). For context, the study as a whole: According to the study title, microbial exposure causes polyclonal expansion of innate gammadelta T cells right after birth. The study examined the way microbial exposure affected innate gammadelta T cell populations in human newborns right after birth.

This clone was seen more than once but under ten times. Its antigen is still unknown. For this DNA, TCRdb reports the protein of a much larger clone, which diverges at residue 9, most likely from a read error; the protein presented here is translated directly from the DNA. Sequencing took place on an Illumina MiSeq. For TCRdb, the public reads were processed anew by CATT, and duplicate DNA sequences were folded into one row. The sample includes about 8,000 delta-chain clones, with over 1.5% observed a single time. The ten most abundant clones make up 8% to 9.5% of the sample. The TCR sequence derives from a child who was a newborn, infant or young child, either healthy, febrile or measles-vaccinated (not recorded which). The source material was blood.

The sequenced DNA: TGTGCCTGTGACAGAGCTCTGGGGACTAGCTCCTGGGACACCCGACAGATGTTTTTC. It codes for CACDRALGTSSWDTRQMFF. Recombination connected TRDV2 to TRDJ3; TRDD3 is perhaps the D gene, given 6 matching bases. The CDR3 has 19 amino acids, counting the end cysteine and phenylalanine. The read is trimmed to its CDR3 DNA, 57 bases read in frame from base 1. CDR1 and CDR2 are drawn from the germline V gene: GEAIGNYY, EKD. V and J lose 2 bases and 0 bases, and a span of 16 bases separates them.